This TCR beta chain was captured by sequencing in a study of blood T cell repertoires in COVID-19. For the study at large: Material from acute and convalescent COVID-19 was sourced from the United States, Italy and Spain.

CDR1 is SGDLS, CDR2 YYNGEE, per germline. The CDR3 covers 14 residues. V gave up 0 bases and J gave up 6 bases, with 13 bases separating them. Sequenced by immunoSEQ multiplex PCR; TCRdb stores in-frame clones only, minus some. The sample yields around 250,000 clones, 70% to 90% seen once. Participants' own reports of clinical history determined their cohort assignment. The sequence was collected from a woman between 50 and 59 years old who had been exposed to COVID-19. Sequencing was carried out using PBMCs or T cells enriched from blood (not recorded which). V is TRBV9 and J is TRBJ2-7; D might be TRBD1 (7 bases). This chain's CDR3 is CASSVGTQGGEQYF. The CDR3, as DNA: TGTGCCAGCAGCGTAGGAACCCAGGGGGGCGAGCAGTACTTC.